The clone carrying this T cell receptor (beta chain) was seen at least ten times. Its matching antigen is unknown. The data originate from a study of T-cell reconstitution after alpha-beta-depleted transplantation in children. Using unique molecular identifiers, the investigators prepared the TCRbeta library. A single record per CDR3 protein comes from TCRdb applying MiXCR to the PCR reads. This repertoire shows about 230,000 distinct CDR3 sequences, approximately 10% found once; its top ten account for roughly 27%. Findings and limits, study-wide: Expanded graft clones, several hundred of them, were reportedly the source of alpha-beta T cells about two months after transplant.

Trimming left V 4 bases short and J 6 bases short, with 6 bases between. The germline V gene encodes CDR1 SEHNR and CDR2 FQNEAQ (reference sequence). The length of the CDR3 is 11 residues. V is TRBV7-9 and J is TRBJ2-5, with D uncertain. The material was PBMCs, obtained before TCRalphabeta/CD19-depleted stem cell transplant. This TCR was recovered from a child less than two years old with acute myeloid leukemia, due to receive a stem cell transplant. The CDR3 protein is CASSSGQTQYF. In DNA form, the CDR3 reads TGTGCCAGCAGCTCAGGACAGACCCAGTACTTC.